This is a list of T cell receptor beta chains from one sample in a study of blood T cells in healthy people across ages. Each CDR3 protein gets one entry after TCRdb re-called the 5' RACE reads with MiXCR. The repertoire holds approximately 960,000 distinct CDR3 sequences, with almost 30% as singletons. These same records also appear under a second study, on T cells of mothers and their children.

The specimen sequenced was blood. Receptors originate from a woman aged 40 to 55 in good health. CDR3s include the opening cysteine and the closing phenylalanine or tryptophan. Fields, in order: V gene, clone size, D gene, J gene, CDR3 protein, CDR3 DNA. The D gene is left open where the match is weak. Expanded clones are given a class, and other clones once, few, many or no size at all.

>TRBV7-3|NA|TRBD1|TRBJ2-7
CASSVTGERSYEQYF
TGTGCCAGCAGCGTCACAGGGGAAAGATCCTACGAGCAGTACTTC
>TRBV3-1|NA|NA|TRBJ2-7
CASSQVGIRSYEQYF
TGTGCCAGCAGCCAAGTAGGCATCCGCTCCTACGAGCAGTACTTC
>TRBV6-6|NA|NA|TRBJ2-1
CASSYSRQGEQFF
TGTGCCAGCAGTTACTCGAGGCAGGGCGAGCAGTTCTTC
>TRBV6-2/TRBV6-3|NA|TRBD1|TRBJ2-7
CASSSRAAGGSYEQYF
TGTGCCAGCAGTTCCCGCGCCGCAGGGGGCTCCTACGAGCAGTACTTC
>TRBV5-6|NA|NA|TRBJ2-3
CASSLPGHISTDTQYF
TGTGCCAGCAGCTTACCGGGACATATTAGCACAGATACGCAGTATTTT
>TRBV27|many|NA|TRBJ2-7
CASTPEKGAYEQYF
TGTGCCAGCACCCCGGAGAAAGGGGCCTACGAGCAGTACTTC
>TRBV12-3/TRBV12-4|few|TRBD1|TRBJ1-5
CAGSGQGYQPQHF
TGTGCCGGCAGTGGACAGGGGTATCAGCCCCAGCATTTT
>TRBV5-1|many|TRBD2|TRBJ2-5
CASGGTSGVYETQYF
TGCGCCAGCGGAGGGACTAGCGGGGTGTACGAGACCCAGTACTTC
>TRBV7-9|NA|NA|TRBJ1-1
CASSHDALNTEAFF
TGTGCCAGCAGCCACGACGCGTTGAACACTGAAGCTTTCTTT
>TRBV6-5|few|NA|TRBJ1-5
CASRALRGGKAQHF
TGTGCCAGCAGGGCTCTTAGGGGTGGTAAAGCCCAGCATTTT
>TRBV5-1|NA|NA|TRBJ1-1
CASSLDGGMNTEAFF
TGCGCCAGCAGCTTGGATGGGGGGATGAACACTGAAGCTTTCTTT
>TRBV20-1|few|TRBD2|TRBJ2-1
CSARDRGTSSYNEQFF
TGCAGTGCTAGAGATCGAGGGACTAGCTCCTACAATGAGCAGTTCTTC
>TRBV5-1|few|TRBD2|TRBJ2-1
CASNTAGGPEFF
TGCGCCAGCAACACAGCGGGGGGGCCTGAGTTCTTC
>TRBV15|few|NA|TRBJ2-1
CATSRDTGRRNEQFF
TGTGCCACCAGCAGAGATACGGGGCGGAGGAATGAGCAGTTCTTC
>TRBV18|NA|NA|TRBJ2-7
CASSPSQDSYEQYF
TGTGCCAGCTCACCCTCACAGGACTCCTACGAGCAGTACTTC
>TRBV7-9|NA|NA|TRBJ1-1
CASRPTVLEAFF
TGTGCCAGCAGGCCTACAGTCCTTGAAGCTTTCTTT
>TRBV4-1|NA|NA|TRBJ2-7
CASSQVQAYEQYF
TGCGCCAGCAGCCAAGTCCAGGCCTACGAGCAGTACTTC
>TRBV7-8|many|TRBD1|TRBJ1-4
CASSLRKQGLNEKLFF
TGTGCCAGCAGCTTAAGAAAACAGGGGTTGAATGAAAAACTGTTTTTT
>TRBV4-2|NA|TRBD2|TRBJ2-7
CASSQEGSGGAASYEQYF
TGTGCCAGCAGCCAAGAGGGGAGCGGGGGGGCCGCCAGTTACGAGCAGTACTTC
>TRBV7-2|NA|NA|TRBJ2-7
CASSFKRPLGGEQYF
TGTGCCAGCAGTTTTAAAAGGCCTTTGGGGGGAGAGCAGTACTTC
>TRBV2|NA|TRBD2|TRBJ2-3
CASKYSAGDLGTDTQYF
TGTGCCAGCAAATACTCAGCGGGGGATTTGGGCACAGATACGCAGTATTTT
>TRBV5-1|NA|NA|TRBJ1-2
CASSGRYDYTF
TGCGCCAGCAGCGGACGCTATGACTACACCTTC
>TRBV5-1|many|NA|TRBJ2-3
CASSLLEGGSTDTQYF
TGCGCCAGCAGCTTGCTGGAGGGCGGGAGCACAGATACGCAGTATTTT
>TRBV5-1|many|TRBD1|TRBJ2-1
CASSLGAGGEEQFF
TGCGCCAGCAGCTTGGGGGCAGGGGGTGAGGAGCAGTTCTTC
>TRBV20-1|many|NA|TRBJ2-5
CSATYRDLQETQYF
TGCAGTGCTACTTACCGGGACCTCCAAGAGACCCAGTACTTC
>TRBV6-5|many|NA|TRBJ2-6
CASRSRPGANVLTF
TGTGCCAGCAGGAGCAGACCTGGGGCCAACGTCCTGACTTTC
>TRBV7-9|many|NA|TRBJ2-7
CASRASNSYEQYF
TGTGCCAGCAGAGCCTCTAACTCCTACGAGCAGTACTTC
>TRBV2|few|NA|TRBJ1-2
CASLGGTIYGYTF
TGTGCCAGTCTGGGGGGCACTATCTATGGCTACACCTTC
>TRBV24-1|many|NA|TRBJ2-5
CATSDSGPNPLGETQYF
TGTGCCACCAGTGATTCCGGACCGAACCCCCTAGGAGAGACCCAGTACTTC
>TRBV28|few|NA|TRBJ2-5
CASSLRLGGETQYF
TGTGCCAGCAGTTTACGCCTCGGCGGGGAGACCCAGTACTTC
>TRBV5-1|NA|TRBD2|TRBJ2-5
CASGTSDQETQYF
TGCGCCAGCGGGACTAGCGACCAAGAGACCCAGTACTTC
>TRBV20-1|NA|TRBD2|TRBJ2-3
CSASSSGVTDTQYF
TGCAGTGCTAGTTCTAGCGGGGTGACAGATACGCAGTATTTT
>TRBV5-4|many|NA|TRBJ2-7
CASSSWDNYEQYF
TGTGCCAGCAGCTCATGGGACAACTACGAGCAGTACTTC
>TRBV25-1|NA|TRBD1|TRBJ2-7
CASSDEGQGAYEQYF
TGTGCCAGCAGTGACGAGGGACAGGGGGCTTACGAGCAGTACTTC